This record concerns one TCR beta chain sequence. The record originates from a study of graft-versus-host responses after intestinal transplantation. Study-wide background: All recipients were transplanted with multivisceral, liver-intestinal, or isolated intestinal grafts. Tacrolimus plus steroids were given to all recipients for about 3 years, preceded by anti-thymocyte globulin induction.

TCRdb keeps only in-frame clones here, not all; method: immunoSEQ multiplex PCR. The sample records over 15,000 clones, around 90% being singletons. The germline gives CDR1 SGHTA, CDR2 FQGNSA. The CDR3 contains 17 residues. V lost 1 base and J lost 4; bases outside the gene matches: 9. Sequencing used PBMCs, obtained roughly 390 days after transplant. This chain joins TRBV7-2 and TRBJ2-3; 9 bases fit TRBD2. The clonotype comes from a human patient who received an intestinal transplant, so some T cells may come from the graft donor. CDR3 protein: CASSLGLAVRGADTQYF. CDR3 nucleotide sequence: TGTGCCAGCAGCTTAGGACTAGCGGTTAGGGGTGCAGATACGCAGTATTTT.